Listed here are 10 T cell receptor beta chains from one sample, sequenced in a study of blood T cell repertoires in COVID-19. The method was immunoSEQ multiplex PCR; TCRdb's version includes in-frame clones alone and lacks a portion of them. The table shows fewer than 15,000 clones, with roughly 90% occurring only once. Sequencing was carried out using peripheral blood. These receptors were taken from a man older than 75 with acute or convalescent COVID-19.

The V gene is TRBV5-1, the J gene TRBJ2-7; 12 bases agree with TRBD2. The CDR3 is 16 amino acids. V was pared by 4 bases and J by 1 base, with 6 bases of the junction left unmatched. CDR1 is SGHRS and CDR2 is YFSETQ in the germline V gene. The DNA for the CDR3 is TGCGCCAGCAGCCCCGCTACTAGCGGGGGGTCCTACGAGCAGTACTTC. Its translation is CASSPATSGGSYEQYF.

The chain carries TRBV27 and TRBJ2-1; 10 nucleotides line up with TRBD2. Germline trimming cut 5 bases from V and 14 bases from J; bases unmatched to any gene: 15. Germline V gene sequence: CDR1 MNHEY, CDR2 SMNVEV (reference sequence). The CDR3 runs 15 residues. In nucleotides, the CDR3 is TGTGCCAGCAGTCCGAGGACTAGCGGCCGTGTTGACGAGTTCTTC. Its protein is CASSPRTSGRVDEFF.

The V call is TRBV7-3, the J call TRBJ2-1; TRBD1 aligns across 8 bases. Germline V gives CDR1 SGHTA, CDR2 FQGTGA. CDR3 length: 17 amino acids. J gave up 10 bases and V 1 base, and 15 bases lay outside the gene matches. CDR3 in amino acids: CASSLRAGTGDLGEQFF. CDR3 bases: TGTGCCAGCAGCTTAAGGGCCGGGACAGGAGATCTTGGCGAGCAGTTCTTC. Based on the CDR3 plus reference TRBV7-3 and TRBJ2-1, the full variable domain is GAGVSQTPSNKVTEKGKYVELRCDPISGHTALYWYRQSLGQGPEFLIYFQGTGAADDSGLPNDRFFAVRPEGSVSTLKIQRTERGDSAVYLCASSLRAGTGDLGEQFFGPGTRLTVL.

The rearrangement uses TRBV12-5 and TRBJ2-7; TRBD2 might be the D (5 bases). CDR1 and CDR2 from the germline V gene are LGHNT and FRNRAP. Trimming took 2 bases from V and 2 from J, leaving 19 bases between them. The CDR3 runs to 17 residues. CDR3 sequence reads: CASGLPWTVPPAYEQYF. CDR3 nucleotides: TGTGCTAGTGGTTTGCCCTGGACTGTTCCACCTGCCTACGAGCAGTACTTC.

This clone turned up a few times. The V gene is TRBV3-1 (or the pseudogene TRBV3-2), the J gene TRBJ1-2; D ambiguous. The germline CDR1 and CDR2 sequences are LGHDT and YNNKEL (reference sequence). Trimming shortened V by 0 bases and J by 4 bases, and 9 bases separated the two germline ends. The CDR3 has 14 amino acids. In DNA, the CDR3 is TGTGCCAGCAGCCAAGAGCCACAGAGCTATGGCTACACCTTC. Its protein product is CASSQEPQSYGYTF.

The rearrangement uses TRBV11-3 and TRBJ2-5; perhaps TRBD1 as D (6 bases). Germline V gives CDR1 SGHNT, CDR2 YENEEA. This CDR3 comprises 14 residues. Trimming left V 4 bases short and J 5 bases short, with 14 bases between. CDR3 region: CASSSSLTGETQYF. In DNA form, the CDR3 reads TGTGCCAGCAGCTCCAGTTTAACAGGGGAGACCCAGTACTTC. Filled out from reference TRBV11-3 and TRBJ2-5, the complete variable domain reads EAGVVQSPRYKIIEKKQPVAFWCNPISGHNTLYWYLQNLGQGPELLIRYENEEAVDDSQLPKDRFSAERLKGVDSTLKIQPAELGDSAVYLCASSSSLTGETQYFGPGTRLLVL.

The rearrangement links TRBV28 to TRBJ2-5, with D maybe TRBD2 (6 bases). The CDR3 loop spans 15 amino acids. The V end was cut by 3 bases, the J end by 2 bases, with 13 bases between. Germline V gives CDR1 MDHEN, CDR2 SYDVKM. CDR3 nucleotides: TGTGCCAGCAGTTTCGCCCGGGACTCTCAAGAGACCCAGTACTTC. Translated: CASSFARDSQETQYF.

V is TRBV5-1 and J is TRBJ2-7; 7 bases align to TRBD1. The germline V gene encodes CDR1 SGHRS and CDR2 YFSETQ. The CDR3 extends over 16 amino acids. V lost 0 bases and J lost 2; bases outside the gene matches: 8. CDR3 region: CASSLVPGGSAYEQYF. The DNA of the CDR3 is TGCGCCAGCAGCTTGGTTCCAGGGGGTTCGGCCTACGAGCAGTACTTC.

CDR3 in amino acids: CASSLTSGPYNEQFF. In DNA, the CDR3 is TGCGCCAGCAGCCTTACTAGCGGCCCGTACAATGAGCAGTTCTTC. The genes are TRBV4-1 and TRBJ2-1; 8 positions match TRBD2. J lost 4 bases, V lost 4 bases, and 6 bases had no gene match. The CDR3 sequence is 15 residues long. Germline CDR1 is MGHRA and CDR2 is YSYEKL.

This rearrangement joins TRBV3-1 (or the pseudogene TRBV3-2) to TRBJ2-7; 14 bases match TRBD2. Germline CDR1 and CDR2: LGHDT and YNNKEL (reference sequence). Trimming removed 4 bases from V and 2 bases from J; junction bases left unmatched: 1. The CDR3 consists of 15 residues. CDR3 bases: TGTGCCAGCAGCCGGGGACTAGCGGGGGCCTACGAGCAGTACTTC. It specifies CASSRGLAGAYEQYF.